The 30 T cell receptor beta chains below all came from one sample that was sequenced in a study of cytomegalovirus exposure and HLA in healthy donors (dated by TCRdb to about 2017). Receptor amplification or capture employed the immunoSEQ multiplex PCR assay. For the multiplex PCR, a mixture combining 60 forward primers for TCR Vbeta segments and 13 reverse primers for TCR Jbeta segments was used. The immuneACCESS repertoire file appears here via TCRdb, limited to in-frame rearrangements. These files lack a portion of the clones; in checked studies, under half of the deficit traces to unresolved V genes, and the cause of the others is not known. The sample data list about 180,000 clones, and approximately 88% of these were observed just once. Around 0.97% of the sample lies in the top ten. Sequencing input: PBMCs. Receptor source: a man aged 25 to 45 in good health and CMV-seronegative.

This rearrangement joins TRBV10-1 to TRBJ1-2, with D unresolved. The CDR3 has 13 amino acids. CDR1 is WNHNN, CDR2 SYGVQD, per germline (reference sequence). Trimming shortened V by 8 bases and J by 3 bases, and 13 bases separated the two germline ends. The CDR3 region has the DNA TGCGCCAGCGGAGGAGACCTGGACTATGGCTACACCTTC. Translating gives CASGGDLDYGYTF.

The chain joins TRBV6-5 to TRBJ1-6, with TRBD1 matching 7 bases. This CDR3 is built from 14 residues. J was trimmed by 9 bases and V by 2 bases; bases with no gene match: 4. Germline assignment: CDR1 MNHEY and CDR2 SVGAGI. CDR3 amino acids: CASSYRDSFSPLHF. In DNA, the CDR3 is TGTGCCAGCAGTTACAGGGACAGTTTTTCACCCCTCCACTTT.

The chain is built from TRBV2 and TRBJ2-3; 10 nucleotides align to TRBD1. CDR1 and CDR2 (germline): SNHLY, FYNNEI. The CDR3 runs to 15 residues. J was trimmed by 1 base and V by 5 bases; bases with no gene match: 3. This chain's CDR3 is CASSKDRGRTDTQYF. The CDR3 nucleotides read TGTGCCAGCAGTAAAGACAGGGGGCGCACAGATACGCAGTATTTT.

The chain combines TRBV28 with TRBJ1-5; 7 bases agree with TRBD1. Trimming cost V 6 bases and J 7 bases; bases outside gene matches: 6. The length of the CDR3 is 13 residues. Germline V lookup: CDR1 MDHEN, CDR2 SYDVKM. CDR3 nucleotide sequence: TGTGCCAGCAGCTCGGACAGGATCCAGCCCCAGCATTTT. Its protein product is CASSSDRIQPQHF.

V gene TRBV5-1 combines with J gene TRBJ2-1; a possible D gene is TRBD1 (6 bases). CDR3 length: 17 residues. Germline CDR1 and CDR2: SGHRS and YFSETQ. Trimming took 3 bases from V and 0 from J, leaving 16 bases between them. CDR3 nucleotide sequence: TGCGCCAGCAGCTCCGGGACACCCTTGAGCTCCTACAATGAGCAGTTCTTC. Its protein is CASSSGTPLSSYNEQFF.

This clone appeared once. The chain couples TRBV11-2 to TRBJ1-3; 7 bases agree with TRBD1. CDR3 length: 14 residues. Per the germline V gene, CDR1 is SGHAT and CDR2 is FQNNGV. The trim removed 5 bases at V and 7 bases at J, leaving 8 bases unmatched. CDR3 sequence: CASSETGTLNTIYF. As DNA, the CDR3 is TGTGCCAGCAGCGAGACAGGGACTTTGAACACCATATATTTT.

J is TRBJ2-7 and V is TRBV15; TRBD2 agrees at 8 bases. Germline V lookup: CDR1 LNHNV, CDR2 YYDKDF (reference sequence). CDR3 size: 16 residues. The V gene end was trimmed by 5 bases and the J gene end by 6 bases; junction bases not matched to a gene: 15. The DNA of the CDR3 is TGTGCCACCAGCGGTGGATGGGCAGCGGGAGTATCCGAGCAGTACTTC. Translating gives CATSGGWAAGVSEQYF.

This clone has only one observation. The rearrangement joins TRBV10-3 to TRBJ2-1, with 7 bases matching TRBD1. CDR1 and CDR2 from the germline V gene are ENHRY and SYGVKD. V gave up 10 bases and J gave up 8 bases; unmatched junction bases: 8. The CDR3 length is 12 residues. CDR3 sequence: CATKGTAHEQFF. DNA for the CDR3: TGTGCCACTAAAGGGACAGCCCATGAGCAGTTCTTC.

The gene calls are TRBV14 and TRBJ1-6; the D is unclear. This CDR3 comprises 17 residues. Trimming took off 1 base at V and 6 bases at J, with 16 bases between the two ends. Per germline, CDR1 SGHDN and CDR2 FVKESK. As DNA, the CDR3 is TGTGCCAGCAGCCAAGGGTATGAGCTCACTTTTAATTCACCCCTCCACTTT. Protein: CASSQGYELTFNSPLHF.

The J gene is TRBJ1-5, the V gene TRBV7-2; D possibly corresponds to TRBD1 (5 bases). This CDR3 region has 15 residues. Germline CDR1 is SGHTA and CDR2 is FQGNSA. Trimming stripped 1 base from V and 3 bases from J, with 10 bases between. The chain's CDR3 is CASSLERGFNQPQHF. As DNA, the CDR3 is TGTGCCAGCAGCTTAGAACGGGGGTTCAATCAGCCCCAGCATTTT.

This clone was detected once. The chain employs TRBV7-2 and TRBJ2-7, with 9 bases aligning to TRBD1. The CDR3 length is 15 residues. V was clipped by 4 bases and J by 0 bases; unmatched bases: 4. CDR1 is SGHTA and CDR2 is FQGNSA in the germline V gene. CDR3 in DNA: TGTGCCAGCAGCTCTACAGGGGGCCACTCCTACGAGCAGTACTTC. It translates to CASSSTGGHSYEQYF.

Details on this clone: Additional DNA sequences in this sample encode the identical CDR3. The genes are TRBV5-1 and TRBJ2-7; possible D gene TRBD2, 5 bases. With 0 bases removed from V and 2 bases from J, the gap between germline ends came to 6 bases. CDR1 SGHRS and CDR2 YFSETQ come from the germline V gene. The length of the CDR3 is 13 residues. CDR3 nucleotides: TGCGCCAGCAGCTTGGGACTAACCTACGAGCAGTACTTC. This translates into CASSLGLTYEQYF.

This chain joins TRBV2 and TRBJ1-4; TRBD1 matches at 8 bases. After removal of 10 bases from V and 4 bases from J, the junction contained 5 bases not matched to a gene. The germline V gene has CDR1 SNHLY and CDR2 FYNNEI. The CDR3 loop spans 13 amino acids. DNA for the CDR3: TGTGCCAAACAGGGGGAGGGTAATGAAAAACTGTTTTTT. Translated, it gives CAKQGEGNEKLFF. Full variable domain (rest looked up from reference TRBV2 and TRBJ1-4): EPEVTQTPSHQVTQMGQEVILRCVPISNHLYFYWYRQILGQKVEFLVSFYNNEISEKSEIFDDQFSVERPDGSNFTLKIRSTKLEDSAMYFCAKQGEGNEKLFFGSGTQLSVL.

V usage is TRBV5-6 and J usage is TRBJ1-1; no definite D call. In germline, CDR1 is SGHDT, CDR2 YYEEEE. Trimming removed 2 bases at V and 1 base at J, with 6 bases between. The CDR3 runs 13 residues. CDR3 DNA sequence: TGTGCCAGCAGCTTTGGAGGGAACACTGAAGCTTTCTTT. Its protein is CASSFGGNTEAFF.

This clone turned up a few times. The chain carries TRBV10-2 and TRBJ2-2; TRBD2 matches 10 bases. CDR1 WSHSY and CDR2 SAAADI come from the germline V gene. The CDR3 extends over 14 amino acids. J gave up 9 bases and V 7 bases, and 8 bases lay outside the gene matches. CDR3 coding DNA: TGCGCCAGCAAGGGACTAGCGTCCGCCTGGGAGCTGTTTTTT. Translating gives CASKGLASAWELFF.

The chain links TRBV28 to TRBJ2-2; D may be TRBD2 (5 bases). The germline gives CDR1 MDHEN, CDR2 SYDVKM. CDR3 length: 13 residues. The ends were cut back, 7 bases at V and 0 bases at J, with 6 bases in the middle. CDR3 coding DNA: TGTGCCAGCAACGGGGCGAACACCGGGGAGCTGTTTTTT. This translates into CASNGANTGELFF.

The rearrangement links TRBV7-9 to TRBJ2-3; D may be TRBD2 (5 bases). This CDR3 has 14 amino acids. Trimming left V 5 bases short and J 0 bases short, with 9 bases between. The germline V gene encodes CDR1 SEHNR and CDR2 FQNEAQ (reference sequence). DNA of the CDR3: TGTGCCAGCAGCGTTAGCGACAGCACAGATACGCAGTATTTT. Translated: CASSVSDSTDTQYF. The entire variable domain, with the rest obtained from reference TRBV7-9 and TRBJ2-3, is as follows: DTGVSQNPRHKITKRGQNVTFRCDPISEHNRLYWYRQTLGQGPEFLTYFQNEAQLEKSRLLSDRFSAERPKGSFSTLEIQRTEQGDSAMYLCASSVSDSTDTQYFGPGTRLTVL.

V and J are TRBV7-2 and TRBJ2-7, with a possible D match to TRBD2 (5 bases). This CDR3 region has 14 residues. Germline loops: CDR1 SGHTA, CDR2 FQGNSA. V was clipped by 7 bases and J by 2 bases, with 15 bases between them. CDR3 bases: TGTGCCAGCAACAGCCCCGGCGGGCCCTACGAGCAGTACTTC. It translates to CASNSPGGPYEQYF.

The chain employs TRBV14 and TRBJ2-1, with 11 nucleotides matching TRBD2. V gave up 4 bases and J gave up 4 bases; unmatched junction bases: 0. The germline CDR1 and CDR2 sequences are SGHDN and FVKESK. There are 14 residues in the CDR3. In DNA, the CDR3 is TGTGCCAGCAGCCGGACTAGCGGGTACAATGAGCAGTTCTTC. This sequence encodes CASSRTSGYNEQFF.

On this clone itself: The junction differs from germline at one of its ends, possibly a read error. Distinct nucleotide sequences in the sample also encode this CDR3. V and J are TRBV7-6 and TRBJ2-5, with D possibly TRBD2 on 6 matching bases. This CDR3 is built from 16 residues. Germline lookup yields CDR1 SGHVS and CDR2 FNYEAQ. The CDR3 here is CASSSIGDSYQETQYF. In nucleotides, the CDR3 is TGCGCCAGCAGCTCGATAGGGGACTCGTACCAAGAGACCCAGTACTTC.

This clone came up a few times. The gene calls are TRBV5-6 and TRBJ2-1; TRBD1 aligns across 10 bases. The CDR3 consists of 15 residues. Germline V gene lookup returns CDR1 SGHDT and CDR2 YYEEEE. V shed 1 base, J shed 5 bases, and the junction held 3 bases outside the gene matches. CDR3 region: CASSLIGTGDNEQFF. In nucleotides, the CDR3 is TGTGCCAGCAGCTTGATCGGGACAGGGGACAATGAGCAGTTCTTC.

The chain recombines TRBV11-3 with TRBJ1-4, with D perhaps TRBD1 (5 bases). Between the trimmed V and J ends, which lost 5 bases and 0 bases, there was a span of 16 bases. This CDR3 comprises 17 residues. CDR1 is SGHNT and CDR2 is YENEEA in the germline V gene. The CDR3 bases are TGTGCCAGCAGCGCCACCCGGGGGAAGGCAACTAATGAAAAACTGTTTTTT. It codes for CASSATRGKATNEKLFF.

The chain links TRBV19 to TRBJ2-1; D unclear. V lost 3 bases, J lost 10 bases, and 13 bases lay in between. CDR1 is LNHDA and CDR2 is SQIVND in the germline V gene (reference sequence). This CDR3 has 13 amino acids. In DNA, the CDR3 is TGTGCCAGTAGTATTAGTGTGCAAATAGAGCAGTTCTTC. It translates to CASSISVQIEQFF. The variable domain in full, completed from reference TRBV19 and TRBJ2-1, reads DGGITQSPKYLFRKEGQNVTLSCEQNLNHDAMYWYRQDPGQGLRLIYYSQIVNDFQKGDIAEGYSVSREKKESFPLTVTSAQKNPTAFYLCASSISVQIEQFFGPGTRLTVL.

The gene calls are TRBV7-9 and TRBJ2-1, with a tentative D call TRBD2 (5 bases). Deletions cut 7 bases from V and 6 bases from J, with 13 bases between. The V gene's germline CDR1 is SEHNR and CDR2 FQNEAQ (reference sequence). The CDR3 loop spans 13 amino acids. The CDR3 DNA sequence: TGTGCCAGCACCCGAGGAGAGGGCAATGAGCAGTTCTTC. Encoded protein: CASTRGEGNEQFF.

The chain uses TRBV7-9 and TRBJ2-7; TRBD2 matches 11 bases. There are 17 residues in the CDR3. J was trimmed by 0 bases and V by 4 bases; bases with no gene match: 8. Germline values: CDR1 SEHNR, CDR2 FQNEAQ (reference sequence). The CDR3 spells CASSSTVAGGSSYEQYF. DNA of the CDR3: TGTGCCAGCAGCTCCACCGTAGCGGGGGGGAGCTCCTACGAGCAGTACTTC.

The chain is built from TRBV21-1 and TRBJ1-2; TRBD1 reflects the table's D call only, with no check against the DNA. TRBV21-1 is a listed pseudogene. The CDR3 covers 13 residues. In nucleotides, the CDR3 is TGTGCCAGGTACGAACGGGACATCTATGGCTACACCTTC. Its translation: CARYERDIYGYTF.

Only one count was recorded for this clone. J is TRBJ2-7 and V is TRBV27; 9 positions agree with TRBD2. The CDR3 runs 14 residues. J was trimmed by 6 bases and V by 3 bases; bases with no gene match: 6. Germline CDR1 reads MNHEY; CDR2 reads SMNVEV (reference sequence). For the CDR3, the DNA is TGTGCCAGCAGTTTGCTAGCGGGACCCAGCGAGCAGTACTTC. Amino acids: CASSLLAGPSEQYF.

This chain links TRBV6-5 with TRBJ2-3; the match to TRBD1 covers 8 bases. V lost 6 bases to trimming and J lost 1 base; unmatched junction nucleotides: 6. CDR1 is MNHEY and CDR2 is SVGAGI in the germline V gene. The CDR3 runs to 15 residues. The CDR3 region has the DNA TGTGCCAGCAGGACAGGGGAGTTGGGCACAGATACGCAGTATTTT. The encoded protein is CASRTGELGTDTQYF.

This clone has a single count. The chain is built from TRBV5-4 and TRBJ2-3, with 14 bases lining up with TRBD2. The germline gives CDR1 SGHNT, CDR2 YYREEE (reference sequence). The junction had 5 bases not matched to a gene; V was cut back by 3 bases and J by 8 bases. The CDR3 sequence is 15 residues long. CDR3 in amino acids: CASSSGTSGGGTQYF. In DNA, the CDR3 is TGTGCCAGCAGCTCTGGGACTAGCGGGGGAGGTACGCAGTATTTT.

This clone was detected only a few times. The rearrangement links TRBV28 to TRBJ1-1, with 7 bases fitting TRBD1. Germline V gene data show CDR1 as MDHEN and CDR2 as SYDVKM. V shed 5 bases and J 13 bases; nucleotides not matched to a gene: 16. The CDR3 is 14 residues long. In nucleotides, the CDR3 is TGTGCCAGCAGTGACAGGGCAGAGCCAGGCGGAGGTTTCTTT. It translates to CASSDRAEPGGGFF.